This entry lists 11 T cell receptor beta chains sequenced from one sample in a study of CD8 T cells in ankylosing spondylitis (TCRdb year 2017). The library was produced with 5' RACE. Data came from an Illumina HiSeq 2500. TCRdb reprocessed the public reads (quality trimming at Q25 with fastp, clone calling with MiXCR) and kept in-frame beta chains. Each CDR3 protein appears once, grouped with its most common genes and DNA. Within this sample are 250,000 or so distinct CDR3 sequences, with 20% to 30% of them counted one time only. 0.5% to 0.65% of the sample is in the top ten clones. Sequences were obtained from blood, either unsorted or a sorted T cell fraction (not recorded which). The receptors here all came from a male donor with ankylosing spondylitis or in good health (not recorded which).

This clonotype has a handful of counts. The CDR3 protein is CSATGHGTGETETQYF. In DNA form, the CDR3 reads TGCAGTGCTACCGGCCACGGGACAGGGGAGACAGAGACCCAGTACTTC. The V call is TRBV20-1, the J call TRBJ2-5, with 10 bases lining up with TRBD1. Germline V gene sequence: CDR1 DFQATT, CDR2 SNEGSKA (reference sequence). This CDR3 region has 16 residues. With 4 bases clipped from V and 4 bases from J, the junction kept 12 bases outside the gene matches.

The chain couples TRBV20-1 to TRBJ1-2; D is unclear. CDR3 size: 14 residues. The germline V gene encodes CDR1 DFQATT and CDR2 SNEGSKA (reference sequence). Between the trimmed V and J ends, which lost 3 bases and 0 bases, there was a span of 11 bases. Here the CDR3 reads CSASYGSTNYGYTF. In DNA, the CDR3 is TGCAGTGCTAGTTATGGGAGTACTAACTATGGCTACACCTTC.

The chain uses TRBV29-1 and TRBJ2-2; 14 bases match TRBD2. The germline V gene encodes CDR1 SQVTM and CDR2 ANQGSEA. The CDR3 runs 19 residues. Trimming removed 6 bases from V and 1 base from J; junction bases left unmatched: 13. Here the CDR3 reads CSVLQGRGLAGENTGELFF. Here the CDR3 DNA reads TGCAGCGTGCTACAGGGACGGGGACTAGCGGGGGAGAACACCGGGGAGCTGTTTTTT.

This clonotype was observed many times. The V gene is TRBV5-1, the J gene TRBJ1-6, with TRBD1 as a possible D gene (6 bases). V shed 3 bases and J shed 6 bases, with 10 bases lying between them. Germline CDR1 is SGHRS and CDR2 is YFSETQ. The CDR3 extends over 14 amino acids. Written as DNA, the CDR3 is TGCGCCAGCAGCTCACAGGGAGGTAATTCACCCCTCCACTTT. Residues: CASSSQGGNSPLHF.

In this sample, this clonotype turned up a few times. The V gene is TRBV20-1, the J gene TRBJ2-7; 16 positions match TRBD2. Trimming at V came to 6 bases and at J to 4 bases, leaving 6 bases not matched to a gene. Germline loops: CDR1 DFQATT, CDR2 SNEGSKA (reference sequence). The CDR3 covers 15 residues. The CDR3 spells CSAPGLAGGLYEQYF. CDR3 in DNA: TGCAGTGCGCCGGGACTAGCGGGGGGGTTGTACGAGCAGTACTTC.

This rearrangement joins TRBV20-1 to TRBJ2-5; the D gene is possibly TRBD1 (5 bases). From germline, CDR1 is DFQATT and CDR2 SNEGSKA (reference sequence). V lost 2 bases to trimming and J lost 5 bases, with 12 bases between them. CDR3 length: 13 residues. The CDR3 DNA sequence: TGCAGTGCTAGAAAGGGGAATAGGGAGACCCAGTACTTC. This sequence encodes CSARKGNRETQYF.

At least ten counts were recorded for this clonotype. The chain employs TRBV10-3 and TRBJ1-4, with TRBD1 as a possible D gene (6 bases). Looked up from germline, CDR1 is ENHRY and CDR2 is SYGVKD. This CDR3 is 15 amino acids long. Trimming took off 3 bases at V and 5 bases at J, with 13 bases between the two ends. The CDR3 region is CAISDARGQNEKLFF. The CDR3 nucleotides are TGTGCCATCAGTGACGCGCGTGGACAGAATGAAAAACTGTTTTTT.

This clonotype was seen ten or more times. V is TRBV20-1 and J is TRBJ1-5; no clear D gene. This CDR3 contains 12 residues. Trimming pared 6 bases from V and 5 bases from J, leaving 11 bases between. Germline CDR1 DFQATT, CDR2 SNEGSKA (reference sequence). The CDR3 loop is CSATDGDQPQHF. The CDR3 DNA reads TGCAGTGCCACGGACGGGGATCAGCCCCAGCATTTT.

The CDR3 region has the DNA TGTGCCAGCGGGACTAGCGGGGCCTACGAGCAGTACTTC. Translating it yields CASGTSGAYEQYF. The rearrangement joins TRBV2 to TRBJ2-7, with TRBD2 identical over 13 bases. CDR3 size: 13 residues. Trimming removed 8 bases from V and 2 bases from J; junction bases left unmatched: 0. CDR1 and CDR2 from the germline V gene are SNHLY and FYNNEI.

The chain couples TRBV20-1 to TRBJ1-6, with D possibly TRBD1 on 5 matching bases. Deletions cut 3 bases from V and 6 bases from J, with 15 bases between. CDR3 size: 15 residues. Germline CDR1 reads DFQATT; CDR2 reads SNEGSKA (reference sequence). This chain's CDR3 is CSASESGTANSPLHF. For the CDR3, the DNA is TGCAGTGCTAGCGAATCCGGGACGGCTAATTCACCCCTCCACTTT.

This clonotype was found many times. The chain has TRBV20-1 and TRBJ1-1; D may be TRBD1 (5 bases). The V gene lost 6 bases and the J gene lost 3 bases, with 17 bases spanning the gap. CDR1 is DFQATT and CDR2 is SNEGSKA in the germline V gene (reference sequence). The CDR3 totals 14 residues. The CDR3 DNA reads TGCAGTGCAAAAGGGGTTTTGGAATACACTGAAGCTTTCTTT. It yields the protein CSAKGVLEYTEAFF.